The 20 T cell receptor beta chains reported below all come from one sample, sequenced in a study of T cell changes during pregnancy in multiple sclerosis. Sequenced by immunoSEQ multiplex PCR; TCRdb stores in-frame clones only, minus some. The sample carries roughly 64,000 clones, roughly 93% recorded once. The sample was peripheral blood, taken in the second trimester of pregnancy. The receptors come from a female donor with multiple sclerosis, enrolled in a pregnancy study.

J is TRBJ1-4 and V is TRBV27; D perhaps matches TRBD1 (6 bases). Deletions cut 6 bases from V and 4 bases from J, with 18 bases between. The CDR3 loop spans 16 amino acids. The germline V gene has CDR1 MNHEY and CDR2 SMNVEV (reference sequence). The DNA of the CDR3 is TGTGCCAGCAGGAGACAGGATCCCTTTCGTAATGAAAAACTGTTTTTT. It specifies CASRRQDPFRNEKLFF. Full variable domain (rest looked up from reference TRBV27 and TRBJ1-4): EAQVTQNPRYLITVTGKKLTVTCSQNMNHEYMSWYRQDPGLGLRQIYYSMNVEVTDKGDVPEGYKVSRKEKRNFPLILESPSPNQTSLYFCASRRQDPFRNEKLFFGSGTQLSVL.

The chain couples TRBV7-2 to TRBJ2-2; TRBD2 is a possible D gene (6 bases). V was pared by 7 bases and J by 1 base, with 10 bases between. The CDR3 runs 14 residues. In germline, CDR1 is SGHTA, CDR2 FQGNSA. The CDR3 loop reads CASTRELNTGELFF. The CDR3 DNA reads TGTGCCAGCACCCGGGAGCTGAACACCGGGGAGCTGTTTTTT.

The chain links TRBV5-1 to TRBJ2-2; the match to TRBD1 covers 12 bases. J was trimmed by 5 bases and V by 6 bases; bases with no gene match: 2. Germline CDR1 is SGHRS and CDR2 is YFSETQ. The CDR3 runs 14 residues. CDR3 nucleotide sequence: TGCGCCAGCAAGGGACAGGGGGCAACCGGGGAGCTGTTTTTT. Translating it yields CASKGQGATGELFF.

The rearrangement uses TRBV5-3 and TRBJ2-3, with D possibly matching TRBD2 (6 bases). TRBV5-3 carries the ORF label, with uncertain function. The CDR3 has 16 amino acids. V lost 0 bases, J lost 1 base, and 12 bases lay in between. The CDR3 reads CARSLARVAGTDTQYF. CDR3 DNA: TGTGCCAGAAGCTTGGCGCGAGTAGCGGGCACAGATACGCAGTATTTT.

V gene TRBV13 combines with J gene TRBJ1-2; 8 bases align to TRBD1. Germline CDR1 is PRHDT and CDR2 is FYEKMQ (reference sequence). The ends lost 5 bases at V and 0 bases at J; junction bases unmatched: 8. This CDR3 contains 16 residues. Here the CDR3 DNA reads TGTGCCAGCAGCCCCCCGAGACAGGGGACTAACTATGGCTACACCTTC. It codes for CASSPPRQGTNYGYTF.

This chain joins TRBV5-4 and TRBJ2-2, with D uncertain. The germline V gene encodes CDR1 SGHNT and CDR2 YYREEE (reference sequence). Trimming removed 0 bases at V and 5 bases at J, with 5 bases between. This CDR3 region has 13 residues. CDR3 nucleotide sequence: TGTGCCAGCAGCTTGGCTTTTACCGGGGAGCTGTTTTTT. Protein product: CASSLAFTGELFF. Filled out from reference TRBV5-4 and TRBJ2-2, the complete variable domain reads ETGVTQSPTHLIKTRGQQVTLRCSSQSGHNTVSWYQQALGQGPQFIFQYYREEENGRGNFPPRFSGLQFPNYSSELNVNALELDDSALYLCASSLAFTGELFFGEGSRLTVL.

V gene TRBV19 combines with J gene TRBJ1-4, with 11 bases matching TRBD1. Trimming at V came to 1 base and at J to 6 bases, leaving 4 bases not matched to a gene. Germline V gene data show CDR1 as LNHDA and CDR2 as SQIVND (reference sequence). There are 16 residues in the CDR3. This CDR3 reads CASSIGWTGGYEKLFF. The DNA for the CDR3 is TGTGCCAGTAGTATAGGGTGGACAGGGGGCTATGAAAAACTGTTTTTT.

The chain joins TRBV6-5 to TRBJ1-2; D gene uncertain. CDR3 length: 13 residues. Germline V gene data show CDR1 as MNHEY and CDR2 as SVGAGI. The V gene lost 5 bases and the J gene lost 4 bases, with 11 bases spanning the gap. CDR3 in amino acids: CASSPDSRYGYTF. The CDR3 coding sequence is TGTGCCAGCAGTCCCGACTCCCGCTATGGCTACACCTTC.

The CDR3 is CASSLTANYGYTF. The DNA for the CDR3 is TGTGCCAGCAGCTTGACAGCCAACTATGGCTACACCTTC. The genes are TRBV7-8 and TRBJ1-2, with D perhaps matching TRBD1 (5 bases). This CDR3 contains 13 residues. The V gene lost 3 bases and the J gene lost 2 bases, with 7 bases spanning the gap. Germline lookup yields CDR1 SGHVS and CDR2 FQNEAQ.

The chain employs TRBV5-6 and TRBJ2-7, with no clear D. Germline loops: CDR1 SGHDT, CDR2 YYEEEE. Trimming left V 6 bases short and J 3 bases short, with 10 bases between. This CDR3 has 12 residues. CDR3 residues: CASTGESYEQYF. As DNA, the CDR3 is TGTGCCAGCACCGGAGAGAGCTACGAGCAGTACTTC.

The genes are TRBV11-3 and TRBJ2-2, with 9 bases aligning to TRBD2. Trimming removed 5 bases from V and 4 bases from J; junction bases left unmatched: 5. Germline V gene lookup returns CDR1 SGHNT and CDR2 YENEEA. The CDR3 is 15 amino acids. CDR3 loop: CASSRLSGGTGELFF. The CDR3 DNA reads TGTGCCAGCAGCAGACTTAGCGGGGGCACCGGGGAGCTGTTTTTT.

CDR3 DNA sequence: TGTGCCAGCAGTGCCTCCACTAGCGGGGGGGTTTACGAGCAGTACTTC. It yields the protein CASSASTSGGVYEQYF. The chain joins TRBV28 to TRBJ2-7, with TRBD2 matching over 13 bases. The V gene end was trimmed by 5 bases and the J gene end by 4 bases; junction bases not matched to a gene: 8. The CDR3 totals 16 residues. Germline V gives CDR1 MDHEN, CDR2 SYDVKM.

V is TRBV7-3 and J is TRBJ2-5, with D maybe TRBD1 (5 bases). The CDR3 is made up of 13 amino acids. Germline-derived CDR1 and CDR2 are SGHTA and FQGTGA. V was cut by 5 bases and J by 3 bases, with 10 bases left in between. The CDR3: CASSQDREETQYF. In DNA form, the CDR3 reads TGTGCCAGCAGCCAAGACAGAGAAGAGACCCAGTACTTC. Complete variable domain (other parts from reference TRBV7-3 and TRBJ2-5): GAGVSQTPSNKVTEKGKYVELRCDPISGHTALYWYRQSLGQGPEFLIYFQGTGAADDSGLPNDRFFAVRPEGSVSTLKIQRTERGDSAVYLCASSQDREETQYFGPGTRLLVL.

V is TRBV18 and J is TRBJ1-5; the match to TRBD1 covers 8 bases. The CDR3 has 15 residues. CDR1 KGHSH and CDR2 LQKENI come from the germline V gene. V gave up 3 bases and J gave up 4 bases; unmatched junction bases: 5. Here the CDR3 DNA reads TGTGCCAGCTCACCTTTTGGACAGGGAAATCAGCCCCAGCATTTT. Translating gives CASSPFGQGNQPQHF.

CDR3 DNA: TGTGCCAGCAGCTTGTCCCTCCTGGTAGGGGCTGGAGGCTACACCTTC. This translates into CASSLSLLVGAGGYTF. This chain links TRBV7-9 with TRBJ1-2, with D possibly TRBD1 on 5 matching bases. Germline CDR1 is SEHNR and CDR2 is FQNEAQ (reference sequence). This CDR3 is built from 16 residues. Trimming pared 3 bases from V and 8 bases from J, leaving 22 bases between. The variable domain in full, with the rest retrieved from reference TRBV7-9 and TRBJ1-2, is DTGVSQNPRHKITKRGQNVTFRCDPISEHNRLYWYRQTLGQGPEFLTYFQNEAQLEKSRLLSDRFSAERPKGSFSTLEIQRTEQGDSAMYLCASSLSLLVGAGGYTFGSGTRLTVV.

This chain connects TRBV2 to TRBJ2-1; D not certain. The germline gives CDR1 SNHLY, CDR2 FYNNEI. The CDR3 runs 13 residues. V lost 2 bases, J lost 4 bases, and 6 bases lay in between. This CDR3 is CASSEMRYNEQFF. CDR3 coding DNA: TGTGCCAGCAGTGAAATGAGGTACAATGAGCAGTTCTTC. The whole variable domain, remainder taken from reference TRBV2 and TRBJ2-1, is EPEVTQTPSHQVTQMGQEVILRCVPISNHLYFYWYRQILGQKVEFLVSFYNNEISEKSEIFDDQFSVERPDGSNFTLKIRSTKLEDSAMYFCASSEMRYNEQFFGPGTRLTVL.

The rearrangement links TRBV18 to TRBJ1-1, with D possibly matching TRBD1 (6 bases). The length of the CDR3 is 14 residues. Germline V gives CDR1 KGHSH, CDR2 LQKENI. V was clipped by 5 bases and J by 1 base, with 11 bases between them. CDR3 protein: CASSLTGKNTEAFF. CDR3 in DNA: TGTGCCAGCTCATTGACAGGAAAGAACACTGAAGCTTTCTTT.

The chain has TRBV5-4 and TRBJ2-3, with no clear D. The CDR3 totals 12 residues. V was cut by 3 bases and J by 2 bases, with 4 bases left in between. Germline V gene sequence: CDR1 SGHNT, CDR2 YYREEE (reference sequence). The CDR3 is CASSSSTDTQYF. DNA of the CDR3: TGTGCCAGCAGCTCCTCCACAGATACGCAGTATTTT.

J is TRBJ1-3 and V is TRBV9; 9 bases align to TRBD1. Germline lookup yields CDR1 SGDLS and CDR2 YYNGEE. CDR3 length equals 15 residues. The junction had 5 bases not matched to a gene; V was cut back by 4 bases and J by 3 bases. The CDR3 coding sequence is TGTGCCAGCAGCCGTACAGGGGGCGGTGGAAACACCATATATTTT. This encodes CASSRTGGGGNTIYF.

As to this clone: A read error may produce the germline difference seen at one junction end. The chain links TRBV7-9 to TRBJ1-2, with D tentatively TRBD1 (5 bases). CDR3 size: 12 residues. The germline gives CDR1 SEHNR, CDR2 FQNEAQ (reference sequence). Here the CDR3 reads CASSPTGESPAF. Written as DNA, the CDR3 is TGTGCCAGCAGCCCTACAGGTGAATCCCCCGCCTTC.